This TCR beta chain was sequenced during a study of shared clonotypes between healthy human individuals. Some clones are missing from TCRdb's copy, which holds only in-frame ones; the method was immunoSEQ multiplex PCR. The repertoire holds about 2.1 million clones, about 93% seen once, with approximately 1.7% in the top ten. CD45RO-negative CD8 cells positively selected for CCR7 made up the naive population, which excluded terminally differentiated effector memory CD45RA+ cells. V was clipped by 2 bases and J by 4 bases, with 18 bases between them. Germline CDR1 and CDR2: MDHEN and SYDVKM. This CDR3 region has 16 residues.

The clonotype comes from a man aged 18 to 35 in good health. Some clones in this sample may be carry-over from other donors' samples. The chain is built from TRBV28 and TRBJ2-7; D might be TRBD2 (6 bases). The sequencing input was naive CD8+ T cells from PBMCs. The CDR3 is CASSLPREWELYEQYF. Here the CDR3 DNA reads TGTGCCAGCAGTTTACCCCGGGAGTGGGAGTTATACGAGCAGTACTTC. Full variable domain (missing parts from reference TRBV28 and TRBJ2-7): DVKVTQSSRYLVKRTGEKVFLECVQDMDHENMFWYRQDPGLGLRLIYFSYDVKMKEKGDIPEGYSVSREKKERFSLILESASTNQTSMYLCASSLPREWELYEQYFGPGTRLTVT.